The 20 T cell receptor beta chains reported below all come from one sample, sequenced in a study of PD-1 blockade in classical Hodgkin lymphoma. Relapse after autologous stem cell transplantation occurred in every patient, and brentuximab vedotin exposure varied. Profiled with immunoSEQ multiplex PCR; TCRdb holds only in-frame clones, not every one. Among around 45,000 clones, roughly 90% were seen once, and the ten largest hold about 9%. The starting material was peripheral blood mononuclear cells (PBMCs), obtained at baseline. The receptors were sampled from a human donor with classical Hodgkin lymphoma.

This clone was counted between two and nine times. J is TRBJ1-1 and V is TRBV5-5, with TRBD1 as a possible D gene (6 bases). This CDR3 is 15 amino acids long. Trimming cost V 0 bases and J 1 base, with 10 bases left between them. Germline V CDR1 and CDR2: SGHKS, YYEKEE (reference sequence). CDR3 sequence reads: CASSLEDRSNTEAFF. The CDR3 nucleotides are TGTGCCAGCAGCTTGGAGGACAGATCGAACACTGAAGCTTTCTTT. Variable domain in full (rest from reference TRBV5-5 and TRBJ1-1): DAGVTQSPTHLIKTRGQQVTLRCSPISGHKSVSWYQQVLGQGPQFIFQYYEKEERGRGNFPDRFSARQFPNYSSELNVNALLLGDSALYLCASSLEDRSNTEAFFGQGTRLTVV.

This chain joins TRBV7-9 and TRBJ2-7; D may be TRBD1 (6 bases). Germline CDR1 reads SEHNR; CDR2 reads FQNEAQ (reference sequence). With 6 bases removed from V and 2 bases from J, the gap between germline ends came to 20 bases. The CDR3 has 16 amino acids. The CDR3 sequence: CASSSSNRDHPYEQYF. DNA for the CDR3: TGTGCCAGCAGTTCTTCAAACAGGGACCATCCCTACGAGCAGTACTTC.

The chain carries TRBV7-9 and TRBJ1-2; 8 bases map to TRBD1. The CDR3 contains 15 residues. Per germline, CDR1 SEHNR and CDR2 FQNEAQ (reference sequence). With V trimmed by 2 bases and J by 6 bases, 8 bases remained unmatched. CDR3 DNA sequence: TGTGCCAGCAGCTTAATTCGGACAGGGATCGATGGCTACACCTTC. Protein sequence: CASSLIRTGIDGYTF.

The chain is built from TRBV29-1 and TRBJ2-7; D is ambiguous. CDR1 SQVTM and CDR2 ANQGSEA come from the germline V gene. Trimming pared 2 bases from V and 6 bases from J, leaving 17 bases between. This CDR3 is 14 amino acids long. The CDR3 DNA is TGCAGCGTTGAATCAGGCCTATTCGTGTCCGAGCAGTACTTC. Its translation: CSVESGLFVSEQYF.

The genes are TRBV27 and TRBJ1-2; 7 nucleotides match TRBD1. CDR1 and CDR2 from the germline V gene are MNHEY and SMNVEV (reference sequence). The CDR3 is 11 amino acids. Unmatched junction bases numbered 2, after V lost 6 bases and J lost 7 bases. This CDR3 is CASRGGFGYTF. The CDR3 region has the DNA TGTGCCAGCAGAGGGGGCTTTGGCTACACCTTC.

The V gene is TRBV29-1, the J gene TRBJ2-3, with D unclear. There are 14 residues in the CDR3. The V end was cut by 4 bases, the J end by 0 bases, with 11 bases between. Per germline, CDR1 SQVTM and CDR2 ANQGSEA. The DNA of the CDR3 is TGCAGCGTTGTCGGGCTCTCTAGCACAGATACGCAGTATTTT. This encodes CSVVGLSSTDTQYF.

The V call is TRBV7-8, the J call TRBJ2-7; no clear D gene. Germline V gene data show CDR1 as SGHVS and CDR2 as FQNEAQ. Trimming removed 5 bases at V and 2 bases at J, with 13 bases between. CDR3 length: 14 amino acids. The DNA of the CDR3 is TGTGCCAGCAGCCTCAGGCAGCAGACCTACGAGCAGTACTTC. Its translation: CASSLRQQTYEQYF.

CDR3 region: CASSARRWNTGELFF. The CDR3 DNA sequence: TGTGCCAGCAGCGCCCGCCGGTGGAACACCGGGGAGCTGTTTTTT. This chain joins TRBV5-6 and TRBJ2-2; D unclear. V shed 4 bases and J shed 1 base, with 11 bases lying between them. The CDR3 contains 15 residues. In germline, CDR1 is SGHDT, CDR2 YYEEEE.

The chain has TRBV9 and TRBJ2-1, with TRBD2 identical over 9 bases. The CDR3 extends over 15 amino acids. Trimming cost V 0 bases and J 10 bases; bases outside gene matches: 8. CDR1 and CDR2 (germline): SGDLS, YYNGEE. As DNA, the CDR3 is TGTGCCAGCAGCGTAGCTATGGCGGGGGGGCTCGAGCAGTTCTTC. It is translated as CASSVAMAGGLEQFF.

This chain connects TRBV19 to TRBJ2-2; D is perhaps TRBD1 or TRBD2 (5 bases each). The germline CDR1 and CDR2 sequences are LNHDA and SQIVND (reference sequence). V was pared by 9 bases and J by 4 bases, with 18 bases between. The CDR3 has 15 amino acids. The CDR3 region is CASKPGLVPTGELFF. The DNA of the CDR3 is TGTGCCAGCAAACCGGGGCTAGTTCCCACCGGGGAGCTGTTTTTT.

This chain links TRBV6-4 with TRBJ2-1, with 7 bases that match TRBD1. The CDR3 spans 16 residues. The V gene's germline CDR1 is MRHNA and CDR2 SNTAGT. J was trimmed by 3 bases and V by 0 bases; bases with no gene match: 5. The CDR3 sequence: CASSDSVDRNYNEQFF. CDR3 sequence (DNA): TGTGCCAGCAGTGACTCAGTGGACAGGAACTACAATGAGCAGTTCTTC.

CDR3 DNA: TGCGCCAGCAGCTGGGGACTAGCGGGAGCCAATGAGCAGTTCTTC. Translated: CASSWGLAGANEQFF. The V gene is TRBV5-1, the J gene TRBJ2-1, with 14 bases that match TRBD2. The CDR3 sequence is 15 residues long. The germline CDR1 and CDR2 sequences are SGHRS and YFSETQ. V shed 3 bases and J 6 bases; nucleotides not matched to a gene: 2.

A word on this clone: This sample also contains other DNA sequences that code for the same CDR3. The CDR3 loop is CASSGDTQYF. CDR3 bases: TGTGCCAGCAGCGGGGATACGCAGTATTTT. V usage is TRBV9 and J usage is TRBJ2-3; D remains ambiguous. CDR3 length: 10 residues. Germline V gene data show CDR1 as SGDLS and CDR2 as YYNGEE. V lost 3 bases, J lost 6 bases, and 2 bases lay in between.

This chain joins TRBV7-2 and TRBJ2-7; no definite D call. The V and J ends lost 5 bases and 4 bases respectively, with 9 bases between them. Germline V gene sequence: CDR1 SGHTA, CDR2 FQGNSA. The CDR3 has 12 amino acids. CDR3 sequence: CASSLDWYEQYF. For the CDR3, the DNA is TGTGCCAGCAGCCTCGACTGGTACGAGCAGTACTTC.

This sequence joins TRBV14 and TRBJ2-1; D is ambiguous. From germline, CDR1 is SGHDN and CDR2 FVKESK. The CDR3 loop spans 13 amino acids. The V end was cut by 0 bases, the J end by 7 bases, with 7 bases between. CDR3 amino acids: CASSQEGRNEQFF. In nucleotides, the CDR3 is TGTGCCAGCAGCCAAGAAGGAAGAAATGAGCAGTTCTTC.

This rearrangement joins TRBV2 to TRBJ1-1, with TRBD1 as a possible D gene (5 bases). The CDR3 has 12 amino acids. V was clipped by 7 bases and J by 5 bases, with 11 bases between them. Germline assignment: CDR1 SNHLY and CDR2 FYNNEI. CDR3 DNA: TGTGCCAGCATAGATCAGGGAACTGAAGCTTTCTTT. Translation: CASIDQGTEAFF.

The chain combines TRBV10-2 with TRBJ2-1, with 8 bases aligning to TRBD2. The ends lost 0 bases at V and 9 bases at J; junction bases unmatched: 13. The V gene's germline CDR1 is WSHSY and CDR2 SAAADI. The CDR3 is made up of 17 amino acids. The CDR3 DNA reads TGCGCCAGCAGTGAGTCCAGACCGGGACTAGGGTTGGGTGAGCAGTTCTTC. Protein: CASSESRPGLGLGEQFF.

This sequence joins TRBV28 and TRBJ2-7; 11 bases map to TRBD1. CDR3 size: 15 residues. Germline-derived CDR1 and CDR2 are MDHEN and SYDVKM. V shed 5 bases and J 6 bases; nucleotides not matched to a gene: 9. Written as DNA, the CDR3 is TGTGCCAGCAGTCCCGGGGGACAGGGGGGACCCGAGCAGTACTTC. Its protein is CASSPGGQGGPEQYF.

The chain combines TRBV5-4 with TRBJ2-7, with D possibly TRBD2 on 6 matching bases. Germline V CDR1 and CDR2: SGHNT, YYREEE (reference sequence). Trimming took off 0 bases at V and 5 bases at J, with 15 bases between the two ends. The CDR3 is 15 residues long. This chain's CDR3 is CASSLVPAGRNEQYF. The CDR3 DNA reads TGTGCCAGCAGCTTGGTGCCGGCGGGGCGGAACGAGCAGTACTTC.

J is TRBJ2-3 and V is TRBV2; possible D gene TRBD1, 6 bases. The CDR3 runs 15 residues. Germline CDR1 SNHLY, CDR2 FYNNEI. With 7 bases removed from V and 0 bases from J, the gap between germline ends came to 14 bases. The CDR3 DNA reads TGTGCCAGCACCGGAACAGGGTATAGCACAGATACGCAGTATTTT. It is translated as CASTGTGYSTDTQYF.